The 17 T cell receptor beta chains below all came from one sample that was sequenced in a study of shared clonotypes between healthy human individuals. The table came from immunoSEQ multiplex PCR; TCRdb's copy has only in-frame clones and leaves some out. The sample holds hundreds of thousands of clones, roughly 72% seen once. The sequenced sample consisted of memory CD4+ T cells sorted from blood. Subset: CD45RA-negative fraction. Every receptor here comes from a woman aged 25-40 years in good health.

This chain connects TRBV27 to TRBJ2-6; D not resolved. Per the germline V gene, CDR1 is MNHEY and CDR2 is SMNVEV (reference sequence). V dropped 4 bases and J dropped 4 bases, with 11 bases sitting between them. The CDR3 is made up of 15 amino acids. CDR3 region: CASSSVSGGANVLTF. CDR3 in DNA: TGTGCCAGCAGTTCCGTGAGTGGGGGGGCCAACGTCCTGACTTTC.

CDR3 nucleotides: TGTGCCAGCAGAGGCGGGGGGTACGAGCAGTACTTC. It translates to CASRGGGYEQYF. The rearrangement links TRBV7-9 to TRBJ2-7, with 8 bases that match TRBD2. V was clipped by 6 bases and J by 4 bases; unmatched bases: 2. This CDR3 is 12 amino acids long. Germline V gives CDR1 SEHNR, CDR2 FQNEAQ (reference sequence).

The rearrangement joins TRBV28 to TRBJ1-5; 12 nucleotides match TRBD1. The CDR3 has 16 amino acids. J lost 7 bases, V lost 5 bases, and 9 bases had no gene match. The germline gives CDR1 MDHEN, CDR2 SYDVKM. The CDR3 loop is CASSAPGQGARQPQHF. In nucleotides, the CDR3 is TGTGCCAGCAGTGCACCGGGACAGGGGGCTCGCCAGCCCCAGCATTTT. Variable domain in full (rest from reference TRBV28 and TRBJ1-5): DVKVTQSSRYLVKRTGEKVFLECVQDMDHENMFWYRQDPGLGLRLIYFSYDVKMKEKGDIPEGYSVSREKKERFSLILESASTNQTSMYLCASSAPGQGARQPQHFGDGTRLSIL.

This clone has a single count. The CDR3 DNA is TGTGCCTCGGCGAGGGCCGGGGTCACTGAAGCTTTCTTT. Translated, it gives CASARAGVTEAFF. The chain links TRBV25-1 to TRBJ1-1; D is unresolved. CDR1 MGHDK and CDR2 SYGVNS come from the germline V gene. The CDR3 has 13 residues. The germline V and J ends were trimmed by 11 bases and 4 bases, with 17 bases remaining between them.

This chain connects TRBV28 to TRBJ2-3; D is unresolved. Germline lookup yields CDR1 MDHEN and CDR2 SYDVKM. The ends were cut back, 5 bases at V and 2 bases at J, with 14 bases in the middle. This CDR3 comprises 15 residues. The CDR3 DNA follows: TGTGCCAGCAGTCCCTCCCTGAGGTACACAGATACGCAGTATTTT. This codes for CASSPSLRYTDTQYF.

The chain recombines TRBV10-3 with TRBJ2-7; weak D call: TRBD2 (5 bases). Per the germline V gene, CDR1 is ENHRY and CDR2 is SYGVKD. This CDR3 comprises 14 residues. Trimming stripped 3 bases from V and 0 bases from J, with 9 bases between. This CDR3 reads CAISERGSSYEQYF. The CDR3, as DNA: TGTGCCATCAGTGAACGAGGGAGCTCCTACGAGCAGTACTTC.

The chain joins TRBV5-4 to TRBJ1-4, with 9 nucleotides matching TRBD1. The V and J ends lost 5 bases and 6 bases, in that order; junction bases with no gene match: 5. The length of the CDR3 is 14 residues. Germline assignment: CDR1 SGHNT and CDR2 YYREEE (reference sequence). As DNA, the CDR3 is TGTGCCAGCAGGTCCGGGACAGGGCATGAAAAACTGTTTTTT. It yields the protein CASRSGTGHEKLFF.

The V and J genes are TRBV10-3 and TRBJ2-3; 13 nucleotides align to TRBD2. The ends lost 4 bases at V and 5 bases at J; junction bases unmatched: 9. The germline V gene encodes CDR1 ENHRY and CDR2 SYGVKD. The CDR3 contains 17 residues. CDR3 in amino acids: CAISGQGLAGYEDTQYF. CDR3 bases: TGTGCCATCAGTGGACAGGGACTAGCGGGATATGAAGATACGCAGTATTTT.

This clone turned up a few times. The chain recombines TRBV18 with TRBJ2-7, with 11 bases fitting TRBD1. Germline values: CDR1 KGHSH, CDR2 LQKENI. The CDR3 length is 17 residues. V lost 3 bases to trimming and J lost 3 bases; unmatched junction nucleotides: 10. The CDR3 here is CASSPRGQGVGVYEQYF. The CDR3 DNA reads as TGTGCCAGCTCACCGAGGGGACAGGGGGTGGGAGTCTACGAGCAGTACTTC.

The V gene is TRBV10-1, the J gene TRBJ1-1; TRBD1 aligns across 9 bases. The CDR3 spans 17 residues. The V segment lost 2 bases and the J segment 6 bases; nucleotides outside the gene matches: 13. Germline CDR1 WNHNN, CDR2 SYGVQD (reference sequence). The CDR3 spells CASSEGWRGQGTAEAFF. Here the CDR3 DNA reads TGCGCCAGCAGTGAGGGTTGGAGGGGACAGGGTACCGCTGAAGCTTTCTTT.

This rearrangement joins TRBV29-1 to TRBJ1-1; maybe TRBD1 (6 bases). Germline V CDR1 and CDR2: SQVTM, ANQGSEA. The ends were cut back, 7 bases at V and 0 bases at J, with 9 bases in the middle. This CDR3 is 12 amino acids long. CDR3: CSGQGMNTEAFF. The CDR3, as DNA: TGCAGCGGGCAGGGGATGAACACTGAAGCTTTCTTT.

The CDR3 nucleotides read TGCGCCAGCAGCTTGGGGCAAGTCTACGAGCAGTACTTC. This sequence encodes CASSLGQVYEQYF. The chain carries TRBV5-1 and TRBJ2-7, with no clear D. CDR1 and CDR2 from the germline V gene are SGHRS and YFSETQ. Trimming pared 0 bases from V and 3 bases from J, leaving 7 bases between. The CDR3 runs to 13 residues.

The chain is built from TRBV19 and TRBJ2-1; the D gene is possibly TRBD2 (6 bases). Germline V gene data show CDR1 as LNHDA and CDR2 as SQIVND (reference sequence). The CDR3 runs to 13 residues. The ends were cut back, 7 bases at V and 5 bases at J, with 12 bases in the middle. CDR3 coding DNA: TGTGCCAGTACTCTAGCGAGCCACAATGAGCAGTTCTTC. This gives the protein CASTLASHNEQFF. The full variable domain, rest sourced from reference TRBV19 and TRBJ2-1, is DGGITQSPKYLFRKEGQNVTLSCEQNLNHDAMYWYRQDPGQGLRLIYYSQIVNDFQKGDIAEGYSVSREKKESFPLTVTSAQKNPTAFYLCASTLASHNEQFFGPGTRLTVL.

The J gene is TRBJ1-5, the V gene TRBV28, with D hard to call. The germline CDR1 and CDR2 sequences are MDHEN and SYDVKM. V dropped 7 bases and J dropped 1 base, with 20 bases sitting between them. This CDR3 has 17 residues. The CDR3 DNA reads as TGTGCCAGCACCCGGGAAGGAGGGTGGGCAAGCAATCAGCCCCAGCATTTT. This encodes CASTREGGWASNQPQHF.

The J gene is TRBJ2-7, the V gene TRBV6-1, with D hard to call. Germline V lookup: CDR1 MNHNS, CDR2 SASEGT. V was clipped by 3 bases and J by 3 bases, with 9 bases between them. This CDR3 has 13 amino acids. The CDR3 nucleotides read TGTGCCAGCAGTGACGTCGGTTACTACGAGCAGTACTTC. Translation gives CASSDVGYYEQYF.

This rearrangement joins TRBV18 to TRBJ1-3, with D possibly TRBD1 on 6 matching bases. V gave up 8 bases and J gave up 0 bases, with 14 bases separating them. The CDR3 is 15 residues long. CDR1 is KGHSH and CDR2 is LQKENI in the germline V gene. This CDR3 is CASGPGRGSGNTIYF. CDR3 DNA: TGTGCCAGCGGCCCTGGCAGGGGCTCTGGAAACACCATATATTTT.

Only one count was recorded for this clone. The chain links TRBV11-2 to TRBJ2-1; no clear D gene. There are 11 residues in the CDR3. V was cut by 5 bases and J by 10 bases, with 9 bases left in between. Per the germline V gene, CDR1 is SGHAT and CDR2 is FQNNGV. The CDR3 DNA is TGTGCCAGCAGCCCAACACAGGAGCAGTTCTTC. Encoded protein: CASSPTQEQFF.